Shown below are 20 T cell receptor beta chains from a single sample sequenced in a study of OX40 agonist ivuxolimab in advanced cancers. Clones were sequenced by immunoSEQ multiplex PCR, and TCRdb holds only the in-frame ones, with some missing. The table has 75,000 to 100,000 clones, around 85% seen once. The material was CD4+ or CD8+ T cells sorted from blood, obtained in a trial of the OX40 agonist ivuxolimab. Every receptor here comes from an adult with an advanced solid tumor such as melanoma, head and neck, liver or kidney cancer.

This chain uses TRBV9 with TRBJ2-4; 7 bases agree with TRBD2. Germline CDR1 is SGDLS and CDR2 is YYNGEE. V shed 4 bases, J shed 0 bases, and the junction held 16 bases outside the gene matches. This CDR3 contains 19 residues. CDR3 DNA sequence: TGTGCCAGCAGCTCCTCCCTAGCGGATGGGAGGGTAGCCAAAAACATTCAGTACTTC. This translates into CASSSSLADGRVAKNIQYF. The entire variable domain, with the rest obtained from reference TRBV9 and TRBJ2-4, is as follows: DSGVTQTPKHLITATGQRVTLRCSPRSGDLSVYWYQQSLDQGLQFLIQYYNGEERAKGNILERFSAQQFPDLHSELNLSSLELGDSALYFCASSSSLADGRVAKNIQYFGAGTRLSVL.

V gene TRBV7-2 combines with J gene TRBJ2-7, with a weak D call TRBD1 (5 bases). Trimming left V 5 bases short and J 6 bases short, with 11 bases between. The CDR3 extends over 12 amino acids. The germline V gene encodes CDR1 SGHTA and CDR2 FQGNSA. CDR3 in amino acids: CASSPTALEQYF. CDR3 nucleotides: TGTGCCAGCAGCCCGACAGCCCTCGAGCAGTACTTC.

DNA for the CDR3: TGCGCCAGCAGCCCGTTTACCGGAGGACGGGGGAATGAAAAACTGTTTTTT. It codes for CASSPFTGGRGNEKLFF. The chain combines TRBV5-1 with TRBJ1-4; D is perhaps TRBD1 (5 bases). Germline-derived CDR1 and CDR2 are SGHRS and YFSETQ. Trimming cost V 4 bases and J 5 bases, with 21 bases left between them. The CDR3 consists of 17 residues.

The gene calls are TRBV28 and TRBJ1-1; TRBD1 matches at 7 bases. V shed 5 bases, J shed 4 bases, and the junction held 4 bases outside the gene matches. The CDR3 runs 13 residues. The germline gives CDR1 MDHEN, CDR2 SYDVKM. CDR3 sequence (DNA): TGTGCCAGCAGTCGACAGGGACGCACTGAAGCTTTCTTT. As protein: CASSRQGRTEAFF.

The V and J genes are TRBV11-1 and TRBJ2-2; D gene uncertain. V gave up 7 bases and J gave up 0 bases, with 12 bases separating them. The CDR3 is 15 residues long. Per germline, CDR1 SGHAT and CDR2 FQDESV (reference sequence). The CDR3 region has the DNA TGTGCCAGCAAGGGCTGGGAATCGAACACCGGGGAGCTGTTTTTT. It translates to CASKGWESNTGELFF.

The chain combines TRBV7-3 with TRBJ1-2; D is undetermined. The CDR3 runs 15 residues. The V gene lost 3 bases and the J gene lost 0 bases, with 11 bases spanning the gap. CDR1 is SGHTA, CDR2 FQGTGA, per germline. The CDR3 loop is CASSFRDRANYGYTF. CDR3 nucleotides: TGTGCCAGCAGCTTCCGGGATAGAGCTAACTATGGCTACACCTTC.

This chain joins TRBV11-2 and TRBJ1-3; D ambiguous. Germline CDR1 SGHAT, CDR2 FQNNGV. V gave up 1 base and J gave up 0 bases, with 4 bases separating them. The CDR3 extends over 14 amino acids. The CDR3 protein is CASSLVSSGNTIYF. The CDR3, as DNA: TGTGCCAGCAGCTTAGTAAGCTCTGGAAACACCATATATTTT.

This clone was counted a single time. The chain has TRBV5-1 and TRBJ2-1, with a weak D call TRBD2 (5 bases). The CDR3 is 15 residues long. Germline CDR1 reads SGHRS; CDR2 reads YFSETQ. Trimming left V 0 bases short and J 8 bases short, with 15 bases between. The CDR3 bases are TGCGCCAGCAGCTTGGGGACGCTGGAGGTCGATGAGCAGTTCTTC. Translated, it gives CASSLGTLEVDEQFF. Filled out from reference TRBV5-1 and TRBJ2-1, the complete variable domain reads KAGVTQTPRYLIKTRGQQVTLSCSPISGHRSVSWYQQTPGQGLQFLFEYFSETQRNKGNFPGRFSGRQFSNSRSEMNVSTLELGDSALYLCASSLGTLEVDEQFFGPGTRLTVL.

The chain is built from TRBV28 and TRBJ2-7; D is ambiguous. This CDR3 region has 14 residues. The V gene lost 5 bases and the J gene lost 0 bases, with 11 bases spanning the gap. Germline CDR1 MDHEN, CDR2 SYDVKM. This CDR3 reads CASSPYGISYEQYF. The CDR3 coding sequence is TGTGCCAGCAGTCCTTATGGTATCTCCTACGAGCAGTACTTC.

The V call is TRBV9, the J call TRBJ1-3, with 9 bases aligning to TRBD1. The trim removed 3 bases at V and 3 bases at J, leaving 16 bases unmatched. Per germline, CDR1 SGDLS and CDR2 YYNGEE. CDR3 length: 19 amino acids. The CDR3 loop reads CASSARDRVKGTLGNTIYF. In nucleotides, the CDR3 is TGTGCCAGCAGCGCCCGGGACAGGGTAAAGGGTACTCTTGGAAACACCATATATTTT. Supplemented by reference TRBV9 and TRBJ1-3, the full variable domain reads DSGVTQTPKHLITATGQRVTLRCSPRSGDLSVYWYQQSLDQGLQFLIQYYNGEERAKGNILERFSAQQFPDLHSELNLSSLELGDSALYFCASSARDRVKGTLGNTIYFGEGSWLTVV.

This chain connects TRBV29-1 to TRBJ2-7; TRBD2 agrees at 8 bases. This CDR3 region has 13 residues. Losses at the gene ends were 8 bases for V and 0 bases for J; bases not matched to a gene: 6. CDR1 and CDR2 (germline): SQVTM, ANQGSEA. This CDR3 is CSIRGGSSYEQYF. For the CDR3, the DNA is TGCAGCATACGCGGGGGGAGCTCCTACGAGCAGTACTTC.

The V gene is TRBV5-8, the J gene TRBJ2-7; no firm D call. In germline, CDR1 is SGHTS, CDR2 YDEGEE. V dropped 2 bases and J dropped 3 bases, with 12 bases sitting between them. The CDR3 contains 14 residues. CDR3 amino acids: CASSFSRANYEQYF. In DNA form, the CDR3 reads TGTGCCAGCAGCTTCTCTAGGGCTAACTACGAGCAGTACTTC.

In its sample, this clone was seen once. The chain combines TRBV5-1 with TRBJ1-1; D may be TRBD1 (6 bases). The CDR3 consists of 15 residues. The V and J ends lost 4 bases and 5 bases respectively, with 18 bases between them. Germline V gene sequence: CDR1 SGHRS, CDR2 YFSETQ. In DNA, the CDR3 is TGCGCCAGCAGCCCTGCGACAGGCGAAGGGACTGAAGCTTTCTTT. It translates to CASSPATGEGTEAFF.

Note on this clone: Distinct nucleotide sequences in the sample also encode this CDR3. The chain combines TRBV28 with TRBJ1-5; 7 positions match TRBD1. Germline loops: CDR1 MDHEN, CDR2 SYDVKM. With V trimmed by 5 bases and J by 6 bases, 7 bases remained unmatched. The CDR3 has 14 amino acids. In nucleotides, the CDR3 is TGTGCCAGCAGTGGAAACAGGGGCAGTCAGCCCCAGCATTTT. Translated: CASSGNRGSQPQHF.

J is TRBJ2-5 and V is TRBV21-1; the table's D call TRBD2 went unverified against the DNA. TRBV21-1 corresponds to a pseudogene. This CDR3 has 16 amino acids. CDR3 sequence: CASTLRGLARGETQYF. As DNA, the CDR3 is TGTGCCAGCACTCTTAGGGGACTAGCGAGGGGAGAGACCCAGTACTTC.

This chain uses TRBV2 with TRBJ2-7; D is perhaps TRBD1 (5 bases). There are 13 residues in the CDR3. CDR1 SNHLY and CDR2 FYNNEI come from the germline V gene. Trimming took off 4 bases at V and 6 bases at J, with 13 bases between the two ends. CDR3 protein: CASSGLGQGEQYF. The CDR3, as DNA: TGTGCCAGCAGTGGATTGGGGCAGGGCGAGCAGTACTTC.

The chain combines TRBV21-1 with TRBJ2-1; the table calls TRBD1, which could not be checked here. TRBV21-1 is a known pseudogene. CDR3 size: 16 residues. CDR3 loop: CASSKGGQGFYNEQFF. The CDR3 bases are TGTGCCAGCAGCAAAGGCGGACAGGGGTTCTACAATGAGCAGTTCTTC.

The rearrangement links TRBV23-1 to TRBJ1-5; no firm D call. TRBV23-1 is an open reading frame, and its role is uncertain. The CDR3 spans 14 residues. Trimming stripped 7 bases from V and 7 bases from J, with 17 bases between. CDR3 nucleotide sequence: TGCGCCAGCAAGAAAGTTCATAAGGAACAGCCCCAGCATTTT. This sequence encodes CASKKVHKEQPQHF.

J is TRBJ1-1 and V is TRBV5-4; D is perhaps TRBD1 (6 bases). V gave up 4 bases and J gave up 0 bases, with 16 bases separating them. The CDR3 extends over 16 amino acids. CDR1 SGHNT and CDR2 YYREEE come from the germline V gene (reference sequence). The CDR3 protein is CASSREKGVLNTEAFF. CDR3 sequence (DNA): TGTGCCAGCAGCCGCGAAAAGGGGGTACTGAACACTGAAGCTTTCTTT.

This chain connects TRBV7-9 to TRBJ1-5, with D possibly matching TRBD1 (5 bases). V lost 5 bases and J lost 4, with 15 bases in between. The CDR3 loop spans 15 amino acids. Looked up from germline, CDR1 is SEHNR and CDR2 is FQNEAQ (reference sequence). The CDR3 DNA follows: TGTGCCAGCAGCCCGAGCACAGGCCGGAATCAGCCCCAGCATTTT. It encodes CASSPSTGRNQPQHF.